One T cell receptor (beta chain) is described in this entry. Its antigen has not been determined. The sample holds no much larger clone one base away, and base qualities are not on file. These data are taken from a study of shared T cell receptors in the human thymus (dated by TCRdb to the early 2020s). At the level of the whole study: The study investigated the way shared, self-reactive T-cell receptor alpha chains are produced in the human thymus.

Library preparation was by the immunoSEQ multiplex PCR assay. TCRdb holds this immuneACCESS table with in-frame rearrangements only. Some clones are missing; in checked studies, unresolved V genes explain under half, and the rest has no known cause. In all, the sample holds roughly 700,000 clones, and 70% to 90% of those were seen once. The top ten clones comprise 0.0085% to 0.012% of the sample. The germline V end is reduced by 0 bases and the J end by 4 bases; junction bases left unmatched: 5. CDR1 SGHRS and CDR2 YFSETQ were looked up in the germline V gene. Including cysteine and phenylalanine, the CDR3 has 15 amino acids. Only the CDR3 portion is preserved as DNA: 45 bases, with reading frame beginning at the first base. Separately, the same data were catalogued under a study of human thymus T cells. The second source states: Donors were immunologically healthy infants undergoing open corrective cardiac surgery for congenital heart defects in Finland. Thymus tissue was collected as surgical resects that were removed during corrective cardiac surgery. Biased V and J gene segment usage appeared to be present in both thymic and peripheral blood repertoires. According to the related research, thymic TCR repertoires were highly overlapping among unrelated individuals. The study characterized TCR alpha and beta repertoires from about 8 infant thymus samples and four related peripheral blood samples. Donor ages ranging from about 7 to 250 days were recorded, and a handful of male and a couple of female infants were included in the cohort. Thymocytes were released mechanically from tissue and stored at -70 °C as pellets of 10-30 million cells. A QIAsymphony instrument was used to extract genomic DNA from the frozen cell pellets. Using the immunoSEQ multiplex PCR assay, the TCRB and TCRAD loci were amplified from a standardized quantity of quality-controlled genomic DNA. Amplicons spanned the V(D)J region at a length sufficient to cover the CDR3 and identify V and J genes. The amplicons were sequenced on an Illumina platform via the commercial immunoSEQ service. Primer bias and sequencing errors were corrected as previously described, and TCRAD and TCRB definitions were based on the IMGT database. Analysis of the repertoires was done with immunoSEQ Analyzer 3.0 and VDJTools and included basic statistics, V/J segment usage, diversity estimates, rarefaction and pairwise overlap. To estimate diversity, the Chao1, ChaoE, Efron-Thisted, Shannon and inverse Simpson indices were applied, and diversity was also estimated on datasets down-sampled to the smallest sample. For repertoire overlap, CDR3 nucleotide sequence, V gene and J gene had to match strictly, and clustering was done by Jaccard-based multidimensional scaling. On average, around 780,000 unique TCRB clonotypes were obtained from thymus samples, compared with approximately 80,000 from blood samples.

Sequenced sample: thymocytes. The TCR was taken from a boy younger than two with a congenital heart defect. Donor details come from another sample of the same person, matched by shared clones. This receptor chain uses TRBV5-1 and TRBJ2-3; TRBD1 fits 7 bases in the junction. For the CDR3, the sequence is CASSLGQGGPDTQYF. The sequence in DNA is TGCGCCAGCAGCTTGGGACAGGGCGGCCCAGATACGCAGTATTTT.